This T cell receptor (beta chain) was identified during a study of T cell responses to AZD1222 COVID-19 vaccine. Findings and caveats of the study: Females outnumbered males among donors, who were mostly white British; clonal diversity was possibly underestimated. Nearly half of the spike-specific TCRs reportedly recognize variant regions that carry no mutations. Baseline seropositivity characterized only 5 to 7 AZD1222 recipients. Increased Spike-specific TCR breadth and depth were observed after two AZD1222 doses.

This clone was seen only once. Its antigen is undetermined. Trimming cost V 4 bases and J 0 bases, with 14 bases left between them. CDR1 and CDR2 from the germline V gene are MNHEY and SVGAGI. The CDR3 is made up of 16 amino acids. The protocol was immunoSEQ multiplex PCR, while the TCRdb copy is restricted to in-frame clones and leaves out a portion. The sample has about 140,000 clones, roughly 90% seen once. The starting material was peripheral blood, obtained on day 0 of AZD1222 vaccination. The source of this sequence is an adult in good health. This chain uses TRBV6-5 with TRBJ2-3; D is possibly TRBD2 (5 bases). The CDR3 loop is CASSSRGAWSTDTQYF. The CDR3 bases are TGTGCCAGCAGTTCTCGGGGAGCGTGGAGCACAGATACGCAGTATTTT.